This T cell receptor beta chain emerged from a study of blood T cell repertoires in COVID-19. Across the study: There were acute and convalescent COVID-19 samples, and they came from the United States, Italy and Spain.

The CDR3 runs to 15 residues. J gave up 3 bases and V 7 bases, and 6 bases lay outside the gene matches. Germline V gene sequence: CDR1 MNHEY, CDR2 SVGAGI. Original handling: Reference gene primer amplification gave nucleated cell count estimates. Data came from immunoSEQ multiplex PCR; TCRdb stores just in-frame clones and leaves some out. That table gives V, J and clone size, and the DNA gave D and trimming. The sample lists about 120,000 clones; approximately 88% were seen once. This TCR derives from a man aged 50 or older with acute or convalescent COVID-19. The material sequenced was peripheral blood. The chain uses TRBV6-5 and TRBJ2-3, with 11 bases matching TRBD2. CDR3 DNA: TGTGCCAGCAAAACTAGCGGGAGTAAAACAGATACGCAGTATTTT. The encoded protein is CASKTSGSKTDTQYF.